The next 4 T cell receptor beta chains were all read from a single sample in a study of blood T cells in healthy people across ages. Primers used in a second PCR of about 7 to 12 cycles were a sample-barcoded 5' primer and a J-beta primer mix. MiXCR was run by TCRdb on the 5' RACE reads, yielding one entry per CDR3 protein. The data hold about 1,400,000 distinct CDR3 sequences, with approximately 40% observed a single time. Material: blood. These receptors all stem from a woman under 30 in good health.

This clonotype was seen a single time. The CDR3 DNA is TGCAGCGCTCACCCTCCAGGGGCATGGGGCGGGGAGCTGTTTTTT. This encodes CSAHPPGAWGGELFF. The genes are TRBV20-1 and TRBJ2-2, with a weak D call TRBD1 (6 bases). Germline CDR1 reads DFQATT; CDR2 reads SNEGSKA (reference sequence). The CDR3 is made up of 15 amino acids.

The chain couples TRBV28 to TRBJ2-5; 16 bases are shared with TRBD2. Germline values: CDR1 MDHEN, CDR2 SYDVKM. The CDR3 has 16 residues. V gave up 6 bases and J gave up 3 bases; unmatched junction bases: 4. The CDR3 loop reads CASSRGLAGGKETQYF. The CDR3 region has the DNA TGTGCCAGCAGCCGGGGACTAGCGGGGGGGAAAGAGACCCAGTACTTC.

J is TRBJ2-7 and V is TRBV9; D tentatively fits TRBD1 or TRBD2 (6 bases each). Germline CDR1 and CDR2: SGDLS and YYNGEE. The V end was cut by 8 bases, the J end by 4 bases, with 13 bases between. The CDR3 sequence is 12 residues long. This CDR3 reads CASQGGTYEQYF. As DNA, the CDR3 is TGTGCCAGTCAAGGGGGGACTTACGAGCAGTACTTC.

A few counts support this clonotype. The rearrangement joins TRBV6-5 to TRBJ2-5, with TRBD2 matching over 9 bases. The CDR3 consists of 20 residues. Germline CDR1 MNHEY, CDR2 SVGAGI. J was trimmed by 1 base and V by 0 bases; bases with no gene match: 15. The CDR3 sequence: CASSYSSSWKNSGGQETQYF. The CDR3 DNA reads TGTGCCAGCAGTTACTCGTCTTCTTGGAAGAATAGCGGGGGCCAAGAGACCCAGTACTTC.